This TCR beta chain was captured by sequencing in a study of blood T cell repertoires in COVID-19. Study overall: T cells, B-cell-depleted T cells, or PBMCs supplied cDNA or gDNA.

This study enrolled people aged roughly 18 to 100 from about two dozen US geographic areas. Cohort 3 donors were reported recovered after two negative PCRs, clearance, or symptom resolution. From germline, CDR1 is MNHEY and CDR2 SMNVEV (reference sequence). Trimming took 2 bases from V and 7 from J; bases not matched to a gene: 4. The CDR3 length is 14 residues. As originally analysed: Scientists estimated how many nucleated cells there were by amplifying reference gene primers. Repertoires were generated with immunoSEQ multiplex PCR, while TCRdb's copy carries only in-frame clones and drops some. That table gives V, J and clone size, and the DNA gave D and trimming. This sample yields 190,000 or so clones, of which 84% are seen a single time; around 7.5% belongs to the top ten.

The rearrangement links TRBV27 to TRBJ1-5; TRBD1 aligns across 8 bases. This receptor was obtained from a man aged 40-55 years who had recovered from COVID-19. The sample taken for sequencing was PBMCs or T cells enriched from blood (not recorded which). In nucleotides, the CDR3 is TGTGCCAGCAGTTTAGGGACAGGTAGCCAGCCCCAGCATTTT. It codes for CASSLGTGSQPQHF.